Below are 31 T cell receptor beta chains sequenced from a single sample in a study of CD8+ T cells in alopecia areata. Pooled cells of cutaneous lymph node origin were sorted on CD4, CD8alpha, NKG2D, NKG2ACE and other markers. The sequencing template was cDNA reverse transcribed from extracted RNA. TCRdb's table, derived via immunoSEQ multiplex PCR, lists solely in-frame clones and lacks some. The sample includes roughly 260,000 clones, none of them occurring once. Input material: CD4+ T cells sorted from a lymph node. Receptors originate from a C3H/HeJ mouse with alopecia areata. Strain haplotype at MHC: H2-k.

A word on this clone: Here the gene names and germline are mouse. The read ends 4 residues early relative to the CDR3; the germline J gene fills the gap. This rearrangement joins TRBV19 to TRBJ1-1, with 9 bases identical to TRBD1. V dropped 3 bases and J dropped 2; count of bases not matched to a gene: 2. Germline CDR1 reads FNHDT; CDR2 reads SITEND (reference sequence). CDR3 length equals 14 residues. This CDR3 reads CASSTTGGNTEVFF. CDR3 DNA, as far as it was read: TGTGCCAGCAGTACAACAGGGGGCAACACA.

This clone was observed many times. Germline and genes here are mouse. The missing CDR3 end, 4 residues past where the read stops, is filled in from the germline J gene. The chain recombines TRBV17 with TRBJ2-2; perhaps TRBD1 as D (6 bases). This CDR3 comprises 13 residues. Germline CDR1 and CDR2: MNHDT and YYDKIL. The CDR3 spells CGTRGGNTGQLYF. The DNA read from the CDR3 is TGTGGCACCAGGGGAGGGAACACCGGG.

This clone was recorded many times. Any gene name here is a mouse gene name. The CDR3 goes on 4 residues after the read ends, and that part is filled in from the germline J gene. The chain has TRBV13-1 and TRBJ2-1; 9 nucleotides align to TRBD1. Germline trimming cut 2 bases from V and 2 bases from J; bases unmatched to any gene: 2. CDR3 length equals 15 residues. CDR1 and CDR2 (germline): NSHNY, SYGAGN. The CDR3 bases that were read are TGTGCCAGCAGTGAGGACAGGGGTCACTATGCT. Translation: CASSEDRGHYA. The complete CDR3 reads CASSEDRGHYAEQFF.

As to this clone: Gene names follow the mouse nomenclature. The read is 4 residues too short to cover the CDR3 end, so that end is filled in from the germline J gene. The chain has TRBV4 and TRBJ2-2, with 7 positions matching TRBD1. The length of the CDR3 is 15 residues. The ends lost 4 bases at V and 0 bases at J; junction bases unmatched: 2. Per germline, CDR1 LGHDT and CDR2 YNNKQL (reference sequence). The DNA read from the CDR3 is TGTGCCAGCAGCTGGACAGGAACAAACACCGGG. This codes for CASSWTGTNTG. The complete CDR3 sequence is CASSWTGTNTGQLYF.

This clone showed up just a few times. The gene names given are mouse names. The CDR3 goes on 4 residues after the read ends, and that part is filled in from the germline J gene. The V gene is TRBV13-3, the J gene TRBJ1-2; 9 bases agree with TRBD1. CDR3 length: 14 amino acids. CDR1 and CDR2 (germline): NNHDY, SYVADS. J gave up 3 bases and V 4 bases, and 4 bases lay outside the gene matches. Here the CDR3 reads CASSPQGAYSDYTF. The sequenced CDR3 bases are TGTGCCAGCAGTCCACAGGGGGCTTACTCC.

Concerning this clone: Germline and genes here are mouse. Read sequence stops 4 residues before the CDR3 end, and the germline J gene provides the missing end. The chain uses TRBV14 and TRBJ2-2; 7 positions agree with TRBD2. CDR3 length equals 15 residues. The trim removed 5 bases at V and 1 base at J, leaving 5 bases unmatched. Looked up from germline, CDR1 is SGHDT and CDR2 is FRDEAV. The CDR3 bases that were read are TGTGCCAGCAGCCCAGACTGGGTAAACACCGGG. Its translation: CASSPDWVNTG. The full CDR3 protein reads CASSPDWVNTGQLYF.

This clone showed up just a few times. The gene symbols are mouse symbols. The CDR3 end lies 4 residues beyond the end of the read and is filled in from the germline J gene. The V call is TRBV17, the J call TRBJ1-1; 8 bases are shared with TRBD1. The CDR3 has 12 residues. Germline CDR1 is MNHDT and CDR2 is YYDKIL. The CDR3 sequence: CASSTGGGEVFF. Incomplete CDR3 DNA: TGTGCTAGCAGTACAGGGGGCGGA. Combining the CDR3 with reference TRBV17 and TRBJ1-1 gives the whole variable domain DTTVKQNPRYKLARVGKPVNLICSQTMNHDTMYWYQKKPNQAPKLLLFYYDKILNREADTFEKFQSSRPNNSFCSLYIGSAGLEYSAMYLCASSTGGGEVFFGKGTRLTVV.

In its sample, this clone was seen many times. The germline and genes are mouse ones. The read ends 4 residues early relative to the CDR3; the germline J gene fills the gap. This rearrangement joins TRBV13-3 to TRBJ2-3; no firm D call. In germline, CDR1 is NNHDY, CDR2 SYVADS. This CDR3 contains 13 residues. Trimming pared 2 bases from V and 0 bases from J, leaving 4 bases between. The CDR3 loop is CASSDNSAETLYF. CDR3 DNA, as far as it was read: TGTGCCAGCAGTGACAATAGTGCAGAA.

As for this clone: Genes here carry mouse names. Read sequence stops 4 residues before the CDR3 end, and the germline J gene provides the missing end. This chain connects TRBV19 to TRBJ1-1, with 10 bases lining up with TRBD1. CDR3 length: 14 residues. Germline V CDR1 and CDR2: FNHDT, SITEND (reference sequence). CDR3 region: CASRPGQGNREVFF. CDR3 DNA (partial): TGTGCCAGCAGGCCGGGACAGGGGAATAGA.

This clone appeared a few times. Mouse gene names apply. The CDR3 end falls 4 residues outside the read, so it is completed with the germline J gene. Other DNA sequences in the same sample also yield this CDR3. This rearrangement joins TRBV31 to TRBJ2-3; 8 bases fit TRBD2. The V and J ends lost 2 bases and 0 bases, in that order; junction bases with no gene match: 4. Germline V gene data show CDR1 as GKSSPN and CDR2 as SITVG. The CDR3 is made up of 15 amino acids. The CDR3 loop is CAWSRGGASAETLYF. The DNA read from the CDR3 is TGTGCCTGGAGTAGAGGGGGGGCTAGTGCAGAA.

This clone has only a few counts. The gene symbols are mouse symbols. The sequenced fragment ends 4 residues before the CDR3 boundary, so the rest is inferred from the germline J gene. This chain connects TRBV13-2 to TRBJ2-7; 8 nucleotides line up with TRBD2. This CDR3 is built from 13 residues. The germline CDR1 and CDR2 sequences are NNHNN and SYGAGS (reference sequence). CDR3 DNA, as far as it was read: TGTGCCAGCGGTGTTGTGACTGGGGAT. Its protein product is CASGVVTGD. The whole CDR3 protein reads CASGVVTGDEQYF.

On this clone itself: The genes and germline here are from mouse. The read falls 4 residues short of the CDR3 end, and the missing part is taken from the germline J gene. Distinct nucleotide sequences in the sample also encode this CDR3. The gene calls are TRBV13-2 and TRBJ2-5; perhaps TRBD1 as D (6 bases). From germline, CDR1 is NNHNN and CDR2 SYGAGS (reference sequence). Trimming left V 2 bases short and J 2 bases short, with 9 bases between. This CDR3 region has 14 residues. The CDR3 here is CASGEGTPQDTQYF. The CDR3 bases that were read are TGTGCCAGCGGTGAAGGGACACCCCAAGAC.

With respect to this clone: Genes and germline come from the mouse. With the read ending 4 residues before the CDR3 end, the germline J gene is used to fill in that end. The rearrangement joins TRBV14 to TRBJ2-5; TRBD2 matches at 8 bases. Losses at the gene ends were 1 base for V and 1 base for J; bases not matched to a gene: 5. From germline, CDR1 is SGHDT and CDR2 FRDEAV. CDR3 size: 16 residues. CDR3 protein: CASSFPPDWDQDTQYF. The sequenced CDR3 bases are TGTGCCAGCAGTTTCCCCCCGGACTGGGACCAAGAC.

This clone has a count of ten or more. Mouse germline and gene names are used. The CDR3 end falls 4 residues outside the read, so it is completed with the germline J gene. This CDR3 is also generated by other DNA sequences in the sample. This rearrangement joins TRBV19 to TRBJ2-3; 7 bases align to TRBD1. J was trimmed by 1 base and V by 1 base; bases with no gene match: 0. This CDR3 spans 14 amino acids. The germline CDR1 and CDR2 sequences are FNHDT and SITEND (reference sequence). The chain's CDR3 is CASSITGGAETLYF. The part of the CDR3 DNA that was read is TGTGCCAGCAGTATAACAGGGGGTGCAGAA.

This clone occurred a few times. The genes are named according to mouse. The sequence runs out 4 residues before the end of the CDR3; the remainder is reconstructed from the germline J gene. The V call is TRBV19, the J call TRBJ2-2; TRBD1 agrees at 7 bases. J gave up 5 bases and V 2 bases, and 3 bases lay outside the gene matches. The length of the CDR3 is 14 residues. Looked up from germline, CDR1 is FNHDT and CDR2 is SITEND (reference sequence). CDR3 sequence: CASSMTGSTGQLYF. The CDR3 bases that were read are TGTGCCAGCAGTATGACAGGGAGTACCGGG.

This clone occurred a few times. Mouse germline and gene names are used. Read data end 4 residues before the CDR3 end; the end is taken from the germline J gene. The sample carries other DNA sequences with the same CDR3. The J gene is TRBJ2-3, the V gene TRBV13-3; 13 bases agree with TRBD2. From germline, CDR1 is NNHDY and CDR2 SYVADS. The CDR3 consists of 15 residues. The trim removed 6 bases at V and 1 base at J, leaving 2 bases unmatched. The CDR3 is CASTGLGGRAETLYF. The sequenced CDR3 bases are TGTGCCAGCACCGGACTGGGGGGGCGTGCAGAA.

This clone was seen more than once but under ten times. Gene and germline names: mouse. Read sequence stops 4 residues before the CDR3 end, and the germline J gene provides the missing end. The J gene is TRBJ2-1, the V gene TRBV1; the match to TRBD2 covers 7 bases. The CDR3 is made up of 16 amino acids. Germline V gene lookup returns CDR1 NSQYPW and CDR2 LRSPGD (reference sequence). After removal of 5 bases from V and 0 bases from J, the junction contained 7 bases not matched to a gene. This chain's CDR3 is CTCSSPTGINYAEQFF. Partial CDR3 DNA: TGCACCTGCAGTTCCCCGACTGGGATTAACTATGCT.

Concerning this clone: Mouse gene names apply. The read is 4 residues too short to cover the CDR3 end, so that end is filled in from the germline J gene. The V gene is TRBV19, the J gene TRBJ2-5; 9 bases agree with TRBD2. This CDR3 is built from 15 residues. The germline gives CDR1 FNHDT, CDR2 SITEND (reference sequence). Trimming at V came to 4 bases and at J to 2 bases, leaving 5 bases not matched to a gene. The CDR3: CASSHPGGGQDTQYF. The covered CDR3 bases are TGTGCCAGCAGTCATCCTGGGGGGGGCCAAGAC.

As concerns this clone: Genes here carry mouse names. Read data end 4 residues before the CDR3 end; the end is taken from the germline J gene. The chain joins TRBV5 to TRBJ2-1, with TRBD2 as a possible D gene (6 bases). CDR1 and CDR2 (germline): LGHNA, YNLKQL (reference sequence). The CDR3 runs 15 residues. Trimming left V 4 bases short and J 0 bases short, with 10 bases between. CDR3: CASSPRLDNYAEQFF. The part of the CDR3 DNA that was read is TGTGCCAGCAGCCCTCGACTGGATAACTATGCT.

Concerning this clone: Genes and germline are mouse. The read terminates 4 residues ahead of where the CDR3 ends, so the germline J gene completes it. The V gene is TRBV19, the J gene TRBJ2-2, with D unresolved. V was clipped by 2 bases and J by 3 bases, with 5 bases between them. The CDR3 consists of 13 residues. The V gene's germline CDR1 is FNHDT and CDR2 SITEND (reference sequence). CDR3 loop: CASSMRYTGQLYF. The part of the CDR3 DNA that was read is TGTGCCAGCAGTATGAGGTACACCGGG.

This clone was counted only a few times. Any gene name here is a mouse gene name. The read ends 4 residues before the CDR3 terminus; that terminus is restored from the germline J gene. The J gene is TRBJ1-1, the V gene TRBV13-3, with D perhaps matching TRBD1 (6 bases). V was cut by 0 bases and J by 0 bases, with 12 bases left in between. The CDR3 consists of 16 residues. CDR1 and CDR2 (germline): NNHDY, SYVADS. The sequenced CDR3 bases are TGTGCCAGCAGTGATGCCGGGACAAATGCAAACACA. This encodes CASSDAGTNANT. The entire CDR3 protein is CASSDAGTNANTEVFF.

This clone was observed a few times. The germline and genes are mouse ones. The sequenced fragment ends 4 residues before the CDR3 boundary, so the rest is inferred from the germline J gene. The chain joins TRBV31 to TRBJ2-3, with unresolved D. Per germline, CDR1 GKSSPN and CDR2 SITVG. The ends were cut back, 3 bases at V and 0 bases at J, with 4 bases in the middle. This CDR3 is built from 12 residues. The part of the CDR3 DNA that was read is TGTGCCTGGAGACTTAGTGCAGAA. Its translation is CAWRLSAE. The entire CDR3 is CAWRLSAETLYF.

About this clone: Gene names and germline refer to mouse. The CDR3 goes on 4 residues after the read ends, and that part is filled in from the germline J gene. The V call is TRBV19, the J call TRBJ2-5; D might be TRBD2 (5 bases). Germline CDR1 and CDR2: FNHDT and SITEND (reference sequence). V dropped 5 bases and J dropped 0 bases, with 10 bases sitting between them. The CDR3 loop spans 14 amino acids. The CDR3 sequence is CASSRTYNQDTQYF. Incomplete CDR3 DNA: TGTGCCAGCAGCCGGACTTATAACCAAGAC.

Notes on this clone: Gene names and germline refer to mouse. Read sequence stops 4 residues before the CDR3 end, and the germline J gene provides the missing end. The V call is TRBV5, the J call TRBJ2-2, with 8 positions matching TRBD1. Germline loops: CDR1 LGHNA, CDR2 YNLKQL (reference sequence). The J segment lost 4 bases and the V segment lost 4 bases, leaving 2 bases of the junction unmatched. There are 14 residues in the CDR3. The DNA read from the CDR3 is TGTGCCAGCAGCCCAGGGGGCTCCACCGGG. It specifies CASSPGGSTG. The entire CDR3 reads CASSPGGSTGQLYF.

Comments on this clone: Gene names refer to mouse genes. The read is 3 residues too short to cover the CDR3 end, so that end is filled in from the germline J gene. The chain uses TRBV19 and TRBJ1-6; no clear D gene. TRBJ1-6 is marked as an open reading frame, function uncertain. The germline V gene encodes CDR1 FNHDT and CDR2 SITEND (reference sequence). CDR3 size: 15 residues. The V end lost 5 bases, the J end lost 4 bases, and 13 bases lay between the germline ends. Here the CDR3 reads CASSPIRQYNSPLYF. The sequenced part of the CDR3 DNA is TGTGCCAGCAGCCCTATCCGACAATATAATTCGCCC.

On this clone itself: Mouse gene names and germline throughout. The read terminates 3 residues ahead of where the CDR3 ends, so the germline J gene completes it. The chain employs TRBV13-2 and TRBJ1-6, with unresolved D. TRBJ1-6 is recorded as an ORF, its role being uncertain. The germline gives CDR1 NNHNN, CDR2 SYGAGS (reference sequence). Trimming left V 4 bases short and J 4 bases short, with 6 bases between. The CDR3 is 13 residues long. CDR3 bases read: TGTGCCAGCGGTCCCAAATATAATTCGCCC. Amino acid sequence: CASGPKYNSP. The full CDR3 reads CASGPKYNSPLYF.

This clone was observed a few times. Germline and genes here are mouse. The read is 4 residues too short to cover the CDR3 end, so that end is filled in from the germline J gene. This chain uses TRBV13-2 with TRBJ2-2; TRBD2 aligns across 9 bases. The CDR3 has 15 amino acids. Germline CDR1 NNHNN, CDR2 SYGAGS (reference sequence). V gave up 6 bases and J gave up 1 base; unmatched junction bases: 4. CDR3 in amino acids: CASANWGENTGQLYF. The part of the CDR3 DNA that was read is TGTGCCAGCGCCAACTGGGGGGAAAACACCGGG.

This clone was found a few times. These gene names are mouse names. The read stops 4 residues short of the end of the CDR3; the missing end is completed from the germline J gene. V usage is TRBV31 and J usage is TRBJ2-7, with 9 bases identical to TRBD1. Per germline, CDR1 GKSSPN and CDR2 SITVG. The CDR3 runs 14 residues. This chain's CDR3 is CAWSLMGQGYEQYF. The DNA read from the CDR3 is TGTGCCTGGAGTCTAATGGGACAGGGATAT.

This clone came up a few times. Mouse names are used for the genes. The read ends 4 residues early relative to the CDR3; the germline J gene fills the gap. Within the sample, other DNA sequences also encode this same CDR3. The chain joins TRBV19 to TRBJ2-1; D might be TRBD1 (6 bases). CDR1 and CDR2 from the germline V gene are FNHDT and SITEND (reference sequence). The CDR3 is 13 residues long. Trimming cost V 1 base and J 6 bases, with 8 bases left between them. The CDR3 is CASSIRTVAEQFF. The CDR3 DNA, read in part, is TGTGCCAGCAGTATAAGGACAGTTGCT.

This clone was counted between two and nine times. Gene names denote mouse genes. The read gets to within 4 residues of the CDR3 end, and the germline J gene fills in the rest. Other DNA sequences in the sample encode the same CDR3. This chain links TRBV5 with TRBJ2-3, with D perhaps matching TRBD1 (6 bases). In germline, CDR1 is LGHNA, CDR2 YNLKQL (reference sequence). Trimming pared 0 bases from V and 3 bases from J, leaving 7 bases between. CDR3 length: 14 amino acids. The CDR3 reads CASSQEGTAETLYF. The sequenced part of the CDR3 DNA is TGTGCCAGCAGCCAAGAGGGGACAGCAGAA.

The table lists this clone with a few counts. Mouse names are used for the genes. The CDR3 end is not reached by the read, which stops 4 residues before it; the germline J gene fills it in. The genes are TRBV13-3 and TRBJ2-2, with D possibly being TRBD1 (6 bases). The CDR3 consists of 14 residues. Germline CDR1 reads NNHDY; CDR2 reads SYVADS. V gave up 6 bases and J gave up 2 bases, with 11 bases separating them. CDR3 region: CASKNQGNTGQLYF. The CDR3 bases that were read are TGTGCCAGCAAAAATCAGGGGAACACCGGG.